This record covers a single TCR beta chain. The CDR3 covers 15 residues. Clones were read by immunoSEQ multiplex PCR, and TCRdb kept only the in-frame ones, dropping some. In the table there are hundreds of thousands of clones, roughly 80% of which are singletons. The source of the sample is a study of blood T cell repertoires in COVID-19. Across the whole study: Samples came from the United States, Italy and Spain, spanning acute and convalescent COVID-19. PBMCs, B-cell-depleted T cells, or T cells provided the cDNA or gDNA that made up the material.

The receptor was derived from a woman of 80 years or more with active or convalescent COVID-19. The J gene is TRBJ2-7, the V gene TRBV21-1; the table's TRBD1 call for D was not verified on the DNA. TRBV21-1 counts as a pseudogene. The sequencing sample was made of peripheral blood. The CDR3 DNA reads as TGTGCCAGCAGCAACGTCTTGGACAGGACCTACGAGCAGTACTTC. Translation gives CASSNVLDRTYEQYF.